These 26 T cell receptor beta chains share one sample of origin, sequenced in a study of shared clonotypes between healthy human individuals. The method was immunoSEQ multiplex PCR; TCRdb's version includes in-frame clones alone and lacks a portion of them. The sample consists of some 2,100,000 clones, about 94% of them appearing once. The sample consisted of naive CD4+ T cells sorted from blood. Subset in this sample: CD45RA+ positively selected. Receptors were obtained from a man between 18 and 35 years old in good health.

This clone was observed once. This sequence joins TRBV6-6 and TRBJ2-7; TRBD1 agrees at 8 bases. The ends lost 2 bases at V and 5 bases at J; junction bases unmatched: 8. The CDR3 spans 15 residues. Germline V gene sequence: CDR1 MNHNY, CDR2 SVGAGI (reference sequence). In DNA, the CDR3 is TGTGCCAGCAGTTACCGGGTGGCAGGGGGCGACGAGCAGTACTTC. This gives the protein CASSYRVAGGDEQYF.

The V gene is TRBV2, the J gene TRBJ1-5; a possible D gene is TRBD1 (5 bases). CDR1 SNHLY and CDR2 FYNNEI come from the germline V gene. Deletions cut 6 bases from V and 3 bases from J, with 9 bases between. The CDR3 contains 13 residues. DNA for the CDR3: TGTGCCAGCAGGGGGGGGACCAATCAGCCCCAGCATTTT. As protein: CASRGGTNQPQHF.

The genes are TRBV30 and TRBJ2-3; D perhaps matches TRBD2 (6 bases). Trimming pared 4 bases from V and 1 base from J, leaving 15 bases between. Germline V gene data show CDR1 as GTSNPN and CDR2 as SVGIG (reference sequence). CDR3 length: 15 amino acids. The CDR3 region is CAWTGHGGGTDTQYF. CDR3 bases: TGTGCCTGGACCGGACACGGCGGGGGCACAGATACGCAGTATTTT.

The sample holds one count of this clone. This chain connects TRBV4-1 to TRBJ2-7; either TRBD1 or TRBD2 may supply D (5 bases each). V was trimmed by 0 bases and J by 5 bases, leaving 17 bases between them. Germline assignment: CDR1 MGHRA and CDR2 YSYEKL. This CDR3 has 16 residues. CDR3 amino acids: CASSQEQGRWRDEQYF. For the CDR3, the DNA is TGCGCCAGCAGCCAAGAGCAGGGACGCTGGCGGGACGAGCAGTACTTC.

In its sample, this clone was seen once. In DNA, the CDR3 is TGTGCCAGCAGCTTCTACGGGATCGCCTACAATGAGCAGTTCTTC. This sequence encodes CASSFYGIAYNEQFF. The chain couples TRBV7-2 to TRBJ2-1, with a possible D match to TRBD2 (5 bases). The CDR3 has 15 amino acids. The V end was cut by 3 bases, the J end by 2 bases, with 11 bases between. Germline V gene lookup returns CDR1 SGHTA and CDR2 FQGNSA.

V is TRBV30 and J is TRBJ1-4; D is ambiguous. Germline CDR1 is GTSNPN and CDR2 is SVGIG (reference sequence). The CDR3 loop spans 15 amino acids. V lost 1 base, J lost 0 bases, and 9 bases lay in between. For the CDR3, the DNA is TGTGCCTGGAGTGGGGGATCTGCAACTAATGAAAAACTGTTTTTT. This translates into CAWSGGSATNEKLFF.

The chain has TRBV5-1 and TRBJ2-2; maybe TRBD2 (5 bases). This CDR3 has 13 amino acids. V shed 2 bases and J shed 5 bases, with 7 bases lying between them. Germline-derived CDR1 and CDR2 are SGHRS and YFSETQ. CDR3 sequence: CASSFRLTGELFF. CDR3 DNA: TGCGCCAGCAGCTTTAGACTAACCGGGGAGCTGTTTTTT.

This clone was seen a single time. V gene TRBV6-5 combines with J gene TRBJ2-7; D uncertain. This CDR3 is 14 amino acids long. The germline V gene encodes CDR1 MNHEY and CDR2 SVGAGI. V lost 7 bases, J lost 2 bases, and 15 bases lay in between. The CDR3 here is CASKVKVGPYEQYF. The CDR3 DNA is TGTGCCAGCAAAGTAAAGGTCGGGCCCTACGAGCAGTACTTC.

This chain links TRBV4-1 with TRBJ2-7; D is unresolved. Germline CDR1 is MGHRA and CDR2 is YSYEKL. The V end was cut by 0 bases, the J end by 8 bases, with 20 bases between. The CDR3 is 16 residues long. CDR3 coding DNA: TGCGCCAGCAGCCAAGATCGCGCCAGTTCTACGCCGAAGCAGTACTTC. Translating gives CASSQDRASSTPKQYF.

As regards this clone: Other DNA sequences from this sample encode an identical CDR3 as well. The chain links TRBV5-1 to TRBJ2-5; D gene ambiguous. Germline values: CDR1 SGHRS, CDR2 YFSETQ. With 0 bases removed from V and 5 bases from J, the gap between germline ends came to 11 bases. This CDR3 is 14 amino acids long. DNA of the CDR3: TGCGCCAGCAGCTTGGCCTTAGGTGAGGAGACCCAGTACTTC. It yields the protein CASSLALGEETQYF.

Only one count was recorded for this clone. At the DNA level, this CDR3 is encoded by other sequences in the same sample as well. The rearrangement joins TRBV2 to TRBJ2-5; D gene uncertain. Trimming stripped 3 bases from V and 0 bases from J, with 5 bases between. The germline gives CDR1 SNHLY, CDR2 FYNNEI. CDR3 length: 13 amino acids. CDR3 coding DNA: TGTGCCAGCAGTGAGGTGGACCAAGAGACCCAGTACTTC. The encoded protein is CASSEVDQETQYF.

V is TRBV28 and J is TRBJ1-5; 7 nucleotides line up with TRBD1. CDR3 size: 13 residues. V lost 8 bases to trimming and J lost 4 bases; unmatched junction nucleotides: 5. CDR1 and CDR2 (germline): MDHEN, SYDVKM. This chain's CDR3 is CASGDSYNQPQHF. The CDR3 region has the DNA TGTGCCAGCGGGGACAGCTATAATCAGCCCCAGCATTTT. Using reference TRBV28 and TRBJ1-5 for the parts outside the CDR3, the full variable domain is DVKVTQSSRYLVKRTGEKVFLECVQDMDHENMFWYRQDPGLGLRLIYFSYDVKMKEKGDIPEGYSVSREKKERFSLILESASTNQTSMYLCASGDSYNQPQHFGDGTRLSIL.

The chain combines TRBV28 with TRBJ1-6, with a weak D call TRBD1 (5 bases). Looked up from germline, CDR1 is MDHEN and CDR2 is SYDVKM. V gave up 2 bases and J gave up 14 bases, with 22 bases separating them. The CDR3 spans 16 residues. The CDR3 nucleotides are TGTGCCAGCAGTTTAGTGGGACCCGCGCATGATATGGCCCTCCACTTT. It specifies CASSLVGPAHDMALHF.

The sample holds a few counts of this clone. The chain's CDR3 is CASSLGTGDQPQHF. In nucleotides, the CDR3 is TGTGCCAGCAGCTTGGGGACAGGGGATCAGCCCCAGCATTTT. The V gene is TRBV28, the J gene TRBJ1-5; 10 nucleotides agree with TRBD1. Trimming cost V 6 bases and J 5 bases; bases outside gene matches: 4. The CDR3 totals 14 residues. From germline, CDR1 is MDHEN and CDR2 SYDVKM.

The V and J genes are TRBV5-1 and TRBJ2-7; 9 bases fit TRBD1. Germline V gene sequence: CDR1 SGHRS, CDR2 YFSETQ. The ends lost 2 bases at V and 1 base at J; junction bases unmatched: 7. This CDR3 spans 16 amino acids. The CDR3 sequence is CASSFMTGQGSYEQYF. CDR3 in DNA: TGCGCCAGCAGCTTTATGACGGGACAGGGTTCCTACGAGCAGTACTTC.

A single count supports this clone. The CDR3: CASSLEVRLAGKEQFF. As DNA, the CDR3 is TGTGCCAGCAGCCTCGAGGTGAGACTAGCGGGCAAGGAGCAGTTCTTC. The chain is built from TRBV7-3 and TRBJ2-1; 10 nucleotides match TRBD2. The V segment lost 5 bases and the J segment 10 bases; nucleotides outside the gene matches: 14. Germline loops: CDR1 SGHTA, CDR2 FQGTGA. The CDR3 is 16 amino acids.

About this clone itself: The same CDR3 can be traced to other DNA sequences in this sample. The chain recombines TRBV5-4 with TRBJ2-5; 8 bases are a match to TRBD1. Germline V lookup: CDR1 SGHNT, CDR2 YYREEE (reference sequence). Trimming cost V 0 bases and J 5 bases; bases outside gene matches: 3. This CDR3 is built from 14 residues. The CDR3 DNA sequence: TGTGCCAGCAGCTTGGGACAGGGGTGGGAGACCCAGTACTTC. Translation: CASSLGQGWETQYF.

The gene calls are TRBV30 and TRBJ1-1, with D uncertain. Germline V CDR1 and CDR2: GTSNPN, SVGIG (reference sequence). CDR3 length: 11 amino acids. V lost 0 bases and J lost 9, with 8 bases in between. This chain's CDR3 is CAWSVQRKAFF. The CDR3 nucleotides read TGTGCCTGGAGTGTACAGAGAAAAGCTTTCTTT. The full variable domain, completed using reference TRBV30 and TRBJ1-1, is SQTIHQWPATLVQPVGSPLSLECTVEGTSNPNLYWYRQAAGRGLQLLFYSVGIGQISSEVPQNLSASRPQDRQFILSSKKLLLSDSGFYLCAWSVQRKAFFGQGTRLTVV.

The chain is built from TRBV5-1 and TRBJ2-7, with D perhaps matching TRBD1 (6 bases). The CDR3 is made up of 13 amino acids. V gave up 5 bases and J gave up 5 bases, with 14 bases separating them. Germline-derived CDR1 and CDR2 are SGHRS and YFSETQ. For the CDR3, the DNA is TGCGCCAGCAGTAGGGCAGGGGACAACGAGCAGTACTTC. As protein: CASSRAGDNEQYF.

The count of this clone is one. The same CDR3 arises from other DNA sequences in this sample as well. The V call is TRBV30, the J call TRBJ1-5; no reliable D call. Germline assignment: CDR1 GTSNPN and CDR2 SVGIG (reference sequence). This CDR3 is built from 13 residues. V was cut by 5 bases and J by 0 bases, with 8 bases left in between. CDR3 bases: TGTGCCTGGGCCGATTATAGCAATCAGCCCCAGCATTTT. Residues: CAWADYSNQPQHF.

The DNA for the CDR3 is TGTGCCAGCAGCTTAGACAGGAGTGGGGACGGAGGGCTGTTTTTT. Protein sequence: CASSLDRSGDGGLFF. The J gene is TRBJ1-4, the V gene TRBV2; D perhaps matches TRBD1 (6 bases). The CDR3 is made up of 15 amino acids. Trimming took off 6 bases at V and 14 bases at J, with 25 bases between the two ends. Germline values: CDR1 SNHLY, CDR2 FYNNEI.

This clone was seen just once. J is TRBJ1-4 and V is TRBV6-5; TRBD1 might be the D (6 bases). CDR1 is MNHEY, CDR2 SVGAGI, per germline. This CDR3 region has 13 residues. Trimming stripped 11 bases from V and 4 bases from J, with 14 bases between. The CDR3 coding sequence is TGTGCCTCCGGGGGGCCTAATAATGAAAAACTGTTTTTT. Translating gives CASGGPNNEKLFF.

This clone was picked up one time. The chain carries TRBV5-1 and TRBJ1-4; no clear D. Germline V gene sequence: CDR1 SGHRS, CDR2 YFSETQ. The CDR3 sequence is 17 residues long. Trimming pared 4 bases from V and 3 bases from J, leaving 19 bases between. CDR3 region: CASSQIGGGNPNEKLFF. DNA of the CDR3: TGCGCCAGCAGCCAGATTGGAGGCGGCAACCCTAATGAAAAACTGTTTTTT. Supplemented by reference TRBV5-1 and TRBJ1-4, the full variable domain reads KAGVTQTPRYLIKTRGQQVTLSCSPISGHRSVSWYQQTPGQGLQFLFEYFSETQRNKGNFPGRFSGRQFSNSRSEMNVSTLELGDSALYLCASSQIGGGNPNEKLFFGSGTQLSVL.

A remark on this clone: The sample has other DNA sequences that encode this CDR3 too. This sequence joins TRBV11-2 and TRBJ2-2; D is ambiguous. This CDR3 spans 14 amino acids. Germline CDR1 and CDR2: SGHAT and FQNNGV. V was trimmed by 0 bases and J by 2 bases, leaving 4 bases between them. The CDR3 DNA follows: TGTGCCAGCAGCTTAGATCGAAACACCGGGGAGCTGTTTTTT. Translation gives CASSLDRNTGELFF.

This clone showed up just once. This chain uses TRBV5-8 with TRBJ1-5; D not certain. In germline, CDR1 is SGHTS, CDR2 YDEGEE. The V end lost 2 bases, the J end lost 7 bases, and 7 bases lay between the germline ends. The CDR3 contains 12 residues. The CDR3 reads CASSFWVQPQHF. The CDR3 bases are TGTGCCAGCAGCTTCTGGGTACAGCCCCAGCATTTT. The full variable domain, completed using reference TRBV5-8 and TRBJ1-5, is EAGVTQSPTHLIKTRGQQATLRCSPISGHTSVYWYQQALGLGLQFLLWYDEGEERNRGNFPPRFSGRQFPNYSSELNVNALELEDSALYLCASSFWVQPQHFGDGTRLSIL.

The chain carries TRBV5-1 and TRBJ1-4; no clear D. This CDR3 is 14 amino acids long. Trimming took off 1 base at V and 4 bases at J, with 8 bases between the two ends. In germline, CDR1 is SGHRS, CDR2 YFSETQ. This CDR3 is CASSLMGINEKLFF. DNA of the CDR3: TGCGCCAGCAGCTTGATGGGGATTAATGAAAAACTGTTTTTT.